The 11 T cell receptor beta chains below come from one sample, sequenced in a study of CD8 T cells in Susac syndrome. With random hexamers, reverse transcription was performed on roughly 0.5 to 1 ug of RNA. TCRdb itself ran the immunoSEQ multiplex PCR reads through MiXCR, one entry per CDR3 protein. There are about 210,000 distinct CDR3 sequences in the sample; roughly 96% occur only once, and 0.08% to 0.095% lies in the top ten. The specimen was CD4+ T cells from PBMCs. All receptors derive from a human donor with multiple sclerosis.

The V call is TRBV6-6, the J call TRBJ2-7; D may be TRBD1 (6 bases). V was shortened by 0 bases and J by 4 bases, with 7 bases between the two germline ends. This CDR3 contains 13 residues. The V gene's germline CDR1 is MNHNY and CDR2 SVGAGI (reference sequence). The CDR3 spells CASSYSQGYEQYF. The CDR3 nucleotides are TGTGCCAGCAGTTACTCCCAGGGGTACGAGCAGTACTTC.

V is TRBV20-1 and J is TRBJ2-1; weak D call: TRBD2 (5 bases). Looked up from germline, CDR1 is DFQATT and CDR2 is SNEGSKA (reference sequence). Trimming left V 1 base short and J 3 bases short, with 13 bases between. This CDR3 comprises 15 residues. The chain's CDR3 is CSARGSGSHYNEQFF. For the CDR3, the DNA is TGCAGTGCTAGAGGGAGTGGGAGTCACTACAATGAGCAGTTCTTC.

This chain uses TRBV6-1 with TRBJ2-7; no clear D gene. This CDR3 contains 11 residues. Germline CDR1 and CDR2: MNHNS and SASEGT. The germline V and J ends were trimmed by 4 bases and 6 bases, with 7 bases remaining between them. The CDR3 DNA follows: TGTGCCAGCAGTGCCGACTTCGAGCAGTACTTC. It yields the protein CASSADFEQYF.

V and J are TRBV15 and TRBJ2-5; TRBD2 aligns across 10 bases. The CDR3 spans 15 residues. V trimming: 5 bases; J trimming: 6 bases; junction bases outside the gene matches: 9. CDR1 and CDR2 from the germline V gene are LNHNV and YYDKDF (reference sequence). CDR3 protein: CATSGSGRAVKTQYF. The CDR3 nucleotides read TGTGCCACCAGCGGAAGCGGGAGGGCCGTGAAGACCCAGTACTTC.

The rearrangement uses TRBV7-9 and TRBJ2-7; TRBD1 is a possible D gene (5 bases). CDR3 length equals 15 residues. The germline V and J ends were trimmed by 5 bases and 5 bases, with 19 bases remaining between them. The germline V gene encodes CDR1 SEHNR and CDR2 FQNEAQ (reference sequence). The CDR3 nucleotides read TGTGCCAGCAGCCGCAGGGTAGGTTTCTTCGACGAGCAGTACTTC. Residues: CASSRRVGFFDEQYF.

This chain uses TRBV27 with TRBJ1-6; no clear D. The CDR3 has 16 amino acids. The V and J ends lost 2 bases and 6 bases respectively, with 14 bases between them. Germline CDR1 MNHEY, CDR2 SMNVEV (reference sequence). The CDR3 is CASSLGLEGSNSPLHF. CDR3 nucleotides: TGTGCCAGCAGTTTAGGCTTGGAGGGAAGTAATTCACCCCTCCACTTT.

The table lists this clonotype with a count of one. The chain has TRBV4-2 and TRBJ1-5; D remains ambiguous. Trimming removed 0 bases at V and 4 bases at J, with 13 bases between. The CDR3 totals 16 residues. Germline CDR1 and CDR2: LGHNA and YNFKEQ. Written as DNA, the CDR3 is TGTGCCAGCAGCCAAGAATTGGGCAGGCGTAATCAGCCCCAGCATTTT. It translates to CASSQELGRRNQPQHF.

This chain links TRBV27 with TRBJ1-4; D unclear. The V gene's germline CDR1 is MNHEY and CDR2 SMNVEV (reference sequence). This CDR3 region has 15 residues. V was cut by 5 bases and J by 8 bases, with 18 bases left in between. The CDR3 sequence is CASSPIPGPGEKLFF. CDR3 in DNA: TGTGCCAGCAGTCCTATACCAGGACCGGGAGAAAAACTGTTTTTT.

The chain carries TRBV4-1 and TRBJ2-5, with TRBD1 identical over 7 bases. The germline gives CDR1 MGHRA, CDR2 YSYEKL. This CDR3 has 15 residues. Trimming removed 3 bases from V and 4 bases from J; junction bases left unmatched: 8. CDR3 sequence (DNA): TGCGCCAGCAGCCACGAGACAGGGTCTGGAGAGACCCAGTACTTC. Protein product: CASSHETGSGETQYF.

V and J are TRBV7-9 and TRBJ1-2; weak D call: TRBD1 (5 bases). This CDR3 region has 14 residues. CDR1 SEHNR and CDR2 FQNEAQ come from the germline V gene (reference sequence). The V end was cut by 5 bases, the J end by 4 bases, with 14 bases between. The CDR3 reads CASSATTGSYGYTF. CDR3 coding DNA: TGTGCCAGCAGCGCAACAACAGGAAGCTATGGCTACACCTTC.

This sequence joins TRBV4-1 and TRBJ2-7; TRBD1 agrees at 9 bases. The CDR3 contains 15 residues. The V segment lost 0 bases and the J segment 3 bases; nucleotides outside the gene matches: 3. CDR1 and CDR2 from the germline V gene are MGHRA and YSYEKL. CDR3 loop: CASSQDSGQGYEQYF. CDR3 in DNA: TGCGCCAGCAGCCAAGATTCGGGACAGGGCTACGAGCAGTACTTC.